Below, 11 T cell receptor beta chains from the same sample are listed, as sequenced in a study of T cell repertoires in cytomegalovirus infection. Their antigens are not known. Each CDR3 protein gets one entry after TCRdb re-called the reads with MiXCR. Of about 24,000 distinct CDR3 sequences listed, 20% to 25% are singletons. The sample consisted of CD8+ T cells from cultured PBMCs, taken from culture after CMV antigen stimulation. These receptors were obtained from a human donor in good health (CMV status not recorded). Some clones in this sample may be carry-over from other donors' samples.

This clonotype showed up many times. The chain recombines TRBV7-2 with TRBJ2-7; TRBD2 agrees at 11 bases. The V gene's germline CDR1 is SGHTA and CDR2 FQGNSA. V shed 5 bases, J shed 0 bases, and the junction held 3 bases outside the gene matches. The CDR3 is 15 residues long. Written as DNA, the CDR3 is TGTGCCAGCAGCCGAACTAGCGGGGGCTCCTACGAGCAGTACTTC. It is translated as CASSRTSGGSYEQYF.

In its sample, this clonotype was seen a few times. The rearrangement links TRBV9 to TRBJ2-7, with D possibly TRBD2 on 6 matching bases. Germline values: CDR1 SGDLS, CDR2 YYNGEE. V was pared by 0 bases and J by 3 bases, with 13 bases between. The CDR3 runs to 15 residues. CDR3 sequence reads: CASSVDASVSYEQYF. DNA of the CDR3: TGTGCCAGCAGCGTAGATGCTAGCGTGAGCTACGAGCAGTACTTC.

The chain joins TRBV6-5 to TRBJ2-1; TRBD2 aligns across 10 bases. Trimming at V came to 0 bases and at J to 10 bases, leaving 12 bases not matched to a gene. CDR1 and CDR2 (germline): MNHEY, SVGAGI. The CDR3 runs to 17 residues. This CDR3 is CASSYSSGDLAGEEQFF. For the CDR3, the DNA is TGTGCCAGCAGTTACTCGTCGGGGGACCTAGCGGGGGAGGAGCAGTTCTTC.

This clonotype was recorded a few times. The V call is TRBV20-1, the J call TRBJ1-4; D remains ambiguous. There are 15 residues in the CDR3. Germline CDR1 is DFQATT and CDR2 is SNEGSKA (reference sequence). V lost 6 bases and J lost 7, with 21 bases in between. The CDR3 reads CSAKLRLGFSEKLFF. CDR3 nucleotide sequence: TGCAGTGCCAAACTTCGGCTGGGTTTTAGTGAAAAACTGTTTTTT.

The V gene is TRBV5-6, the J gene TRBJ2-1; D might be TRBD1 (5 bases). Trimming stripped 0 bases from V and 1 base from J, with 17 bases between. The germline V gene encodes CDR1 SGHDT and CDR2 YYEEEE. The CDR3 runs to 18 residues. The CDR3 reads CASSLAVGETKSYNEQFF. DNA for the CDR3: TGTGCCAGCAGCTTGGCGGTAGGGGAAACAAAGTCCTACAATGAGCAGTTCTTC.

This clonotype was counted only a few times. The genes are TRBV7-9 and TRBJ2-1; TRBD2 aligns across 11 bases. Unmatched junction bases numbered 3, after V lost 1 base and J lost 7 bases. In germline, CDR1 is SEHNR, CDR2 FQNEAQ (reference sequence). This CDR3 has 15 residues. CDR3 DNA sequence: TGTGCCAGCAGCTTAGATACTAGCGGGGGAAATGAGCAGTTCTTC. Protein: CASSLDTSGGNEQFF.

This chain connects TRBV6-5 to TRBJ2-1, with 11 bases matching TRBD1. CDR1 and CDR2 (germline): MNHEY, SVGAGI. The CDR3 extends over 17 amino acids. Trimming at V came to 5 bases and at J to 5 bases, leaving 11 bases not matched to a gene. CDR3 amino acids: CASSVPGQGEAHNEQFF. The CDR3 DNA follows: TGTGCCAGCAGTGTCCCGGGACAGGGGGAGGCACACAATGAGCAGTTCTTC.

This clonotype has only a few counts. J is TRBJ2-2 and V is TRBV7-9, with a tentative D call TRBD1 (5 bases). The V end lost 5 bases, the J end lost 0 bases, and 16 bases lay between the germline ends. The germline CDR1 and CDR2 sequences are SEHNR and FQNEAQ (reference sequence). The CDR3 runs to 17 residues. The CDR3 DNA follows: TGTGCCAGCAGCGGCCCGGACACCTATCCGAACACCGGGGAGCTGTTTTTT. It codes for CASSGPDTYPNTGELFF.

The chain employs TRBV6-1 and TRBJ2-6; D possibly corresponds to TRBD1 (6 bases). With 6 bases removed from V and 1 base from J, the gap between germline ends came to 13 bases. This CDR3 is built from 16 residues. CDR1 MNHNS and CDR2 SASEGT come from the germline V gene. The CDR3 sequence: CASSLTGVSGANVLTF. The CDR3 region has the DNA TGTGCCAGCAGCCTGACAGGAGTTTCTGGGGCCAACGTCCTGACTTTC.

This clonotype was recorded at least ten times. The chain carries TRBV7-2 and TRBJ2-5; 13 nucleotides agree with TRBD2. The germline V gene has CDR1 SGHTA and CDR2 FQGNSA. The CDR3 length is 20 residues. Unmatched junction bases numbered 14, after V lost 4 bases and J lost 0 bases. The CDR3: CASSSPVTSGGAWYQETQYF. Written as DNA, the CDR3 is TGTGCCAGCAGCTCCCCCGTAACTAGCGGGGGGGCGTGGTACCAAGAGACCCAGTACTTC.

This clonotype has more than one count but fewer than ten. This chain connects TRBV15 to TRBJ2-1, with D possibly being TRBD1 or TRBD2 (5 bases each). The CDR3 is made up of 12 amino acids. CDR1 is LNHNV, CDR2 YYDKDF, per germline (reference sequence). Deletions cut 8 bases from V and 8 bases from J, with 13 bases between. As DNA, the CDR3 is TGTGCCACCCTCGGGGCCACCCATGAGCAGTTCTTC. It encodes CATLGATHEQFF.